The clone carrying this T cell receptor beta chain was counted many times. TCRdb recomputed calls from the RT-PCR reads with MiXCR, one row per CDR3 protein. The data hold about a million distinct CDR3 sequences, with about 20% observed a single time. The V gene lost 3 bases and the J gene lost 4 bases, with 10 bases spanning the gap. The CDR3 totals 13 residues. The data originate from a study of patients and donors after allogeneic stem cell transplantation. This sequence originates from a human donor who was either an allogeneic HSCT recipient or a stem cell or donor lymphocyte infusion donor (not recorded which). It is not recorded whose cells these are; they may come from a transplant donor. The J gene is TRBJ2-7, the V gene TRBV12-3 or TRBV12-4; perhaps TRBD2 as D (6 bases). The sequenced sample was blood, either unsorted or a sorted T cell fraction (not recorded which). The CDR3 sequence is CASSFGTPYEQYF. CDR3 nucleotide sequence: TGTGCCAGCAGTTTTGGGACTCCTTACGAGCAGTACTTC.